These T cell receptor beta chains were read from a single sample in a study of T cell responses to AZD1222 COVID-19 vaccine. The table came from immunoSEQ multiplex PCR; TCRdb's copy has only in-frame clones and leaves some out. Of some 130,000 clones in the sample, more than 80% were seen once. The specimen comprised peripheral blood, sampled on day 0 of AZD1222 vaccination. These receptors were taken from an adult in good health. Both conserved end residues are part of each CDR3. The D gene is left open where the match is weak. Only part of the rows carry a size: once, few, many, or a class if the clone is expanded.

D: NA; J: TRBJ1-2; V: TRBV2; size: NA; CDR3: CASSEALRGGSDGYTF; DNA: TGTGCCAGCAGTGAAGCGCTTAGGGGGGGTTCAGATGGCTACACCTTC
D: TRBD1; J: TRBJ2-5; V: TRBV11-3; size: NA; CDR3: CASSSQGVETQYF; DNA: TGTGCCAGCAGCTCCCAGGGGGTGGAGACCCAGTACTTC
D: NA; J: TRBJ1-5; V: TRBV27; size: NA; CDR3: CASSFTGRGAGGGNQPQHF; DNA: TGTGCCAGCAGTTTTACCGGACGAGGAGCCGGAGGTGGCAATCAGCCCCAGCATTTT
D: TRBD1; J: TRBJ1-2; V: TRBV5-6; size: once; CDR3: CASSLPRQGLYGYTF; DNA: TGTGCCAGCAGCTTGCCCCGACAGGGACTCTATGGCTACACCTTC
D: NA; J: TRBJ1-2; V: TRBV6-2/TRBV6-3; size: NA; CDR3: CASSIALRTTGYGYTF; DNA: TGTGCCAGCAGCATAGCCCTCAGGACGACCGGCTATGGCTACACCTTC
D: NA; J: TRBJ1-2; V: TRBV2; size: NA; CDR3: CASSAPNGVHYGYTF; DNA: TGTGCCAGCAGCGCTCCAAACGGGGTCCACTATGGCTACACCTTC
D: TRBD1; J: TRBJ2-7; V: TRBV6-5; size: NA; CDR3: CASRRQGVQYEQYF; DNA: TGTGCCAGCAGGAGGCAGGGGGTCCAGTACGAGCAGTACTTC
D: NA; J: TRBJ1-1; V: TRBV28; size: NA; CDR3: CASRRTEAFF; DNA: TGTGCCAGCAGGAGGACTGAAGCTTTCTTT
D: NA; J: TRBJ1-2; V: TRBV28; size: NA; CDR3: CASSLRENYGYTF; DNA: TGTGCCAGCAGTTTGAGGGAAAACTATGGCTACACCTTC
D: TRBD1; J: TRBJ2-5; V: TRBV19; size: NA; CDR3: CASSDTGVVAQETQYF; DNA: TGTGCCAGTAGTGACACAGGGGTAGTGGCCCAAGAGACCCAGTACTTC
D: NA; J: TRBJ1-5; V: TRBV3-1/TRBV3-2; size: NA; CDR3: CASSFGLNQPQHF; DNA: TGTGCCAGCAGCTTCGGCCTCAATCAGCCCCAGCATTTT
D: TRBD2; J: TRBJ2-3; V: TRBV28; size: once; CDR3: CASSQTGLVGTDTQYF; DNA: TGTGCCAGCAGTCAAACGGGACTAGTTGGCACAGATACGCAGTATTTT
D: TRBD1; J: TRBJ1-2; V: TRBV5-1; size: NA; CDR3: CASSTTGLTGYTF; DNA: TGCGCCAGCAGCACGACAGGGTTAACCGGCTACACCTTC
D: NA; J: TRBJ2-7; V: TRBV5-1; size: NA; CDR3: CASSPSTGTYEQYF; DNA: TGCGCCAGCAGCCCCTCCACAGGGACCTACGAGCAGTACTTC
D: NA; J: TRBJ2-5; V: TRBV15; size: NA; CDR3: CATSREWQIPPYF; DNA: TGTGCCACCAGCAGAGAATGGCAGATTCCCCCGTACTTC
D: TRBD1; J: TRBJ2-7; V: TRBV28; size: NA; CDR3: CASRTEMGQGLREQYF; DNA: TGTGCCAGCAGGACCGAAATGGGACAGGGGCTTCGGGAGCAGTACTTC
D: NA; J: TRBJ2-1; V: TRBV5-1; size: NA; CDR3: CASSLLPGGVYNEQFF; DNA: TGCGCCAGCAGCTTGTTGCCCGGGGGTGTCTACAATGAGCAGTTCTTC
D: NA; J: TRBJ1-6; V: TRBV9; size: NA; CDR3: CASSTHSSYNSPLHF; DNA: TGTGCCAGCAGTACCCATAGCTCCTATAATTCACCCCTCCACTTT
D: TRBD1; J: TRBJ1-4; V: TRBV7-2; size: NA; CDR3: CASSLGGQDNEKLFF; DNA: TGTGCCAGCAGCTTAGGTGGACAGGATAATGAAAAACTGTTTTTT
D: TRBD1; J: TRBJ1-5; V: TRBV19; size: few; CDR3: CASATGQGASQPQHF; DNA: TGTGCCAGCGCGACCGGACAGGGGGCCAGCCAGCCCCAGCATTTT
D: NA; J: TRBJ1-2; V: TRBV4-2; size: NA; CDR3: CASSQEPSGFDGYTF; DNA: TGTGCCAGCAGCCAAGAACCATCGGGTTTCGATGGCTACACCTTC
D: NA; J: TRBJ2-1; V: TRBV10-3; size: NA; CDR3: CAIAGPVGFNEQFF; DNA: TGTGCCATCGCCGGTCCGGTAGGGTTTAATGAGCAGTTCTTC
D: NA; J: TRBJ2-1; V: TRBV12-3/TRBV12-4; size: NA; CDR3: CASSRGSYNEQFF; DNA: TGTGCCAGCAGTCGCGGCTCCTACAATGAGCAGTTCTTC
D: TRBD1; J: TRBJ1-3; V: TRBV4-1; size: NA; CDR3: CASSQVGQGGNTIYF; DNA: TGCGCCAGCAGCCAAGTGGGACAGGGTGGCAACACCATATATTTT
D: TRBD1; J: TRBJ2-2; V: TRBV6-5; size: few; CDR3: CASTHGTGNTGELFF; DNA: TGTGCCAGCACCCACGGGACAGGCAACACCGGGGAGCTGTTTTTT
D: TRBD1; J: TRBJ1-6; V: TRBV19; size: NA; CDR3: CASSISGGKSPLHF; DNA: TGTGCCAGTAGTATATCAGGGGGCAAATCACCCCTCCACTTT
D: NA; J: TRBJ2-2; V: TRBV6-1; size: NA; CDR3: CASSEVFLRSGTTTGELFF; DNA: TGTGCCAGCAGTGAAGTTTTTCTTCGTTCGGGAACCACCACCGGGGAGCTGTTTTTT
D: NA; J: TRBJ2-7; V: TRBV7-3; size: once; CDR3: CASSLGTFQGEQYF; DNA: TGTGCCAGCAGCTTAGGGACGTTTCAGGGGGAGCAGTACTTC
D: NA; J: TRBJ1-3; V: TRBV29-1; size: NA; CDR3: CSARNTGKVENTIYF; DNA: TGCAGCGCCAGAAACACAGGGAAGGTCGAAAACACCATATATTTT
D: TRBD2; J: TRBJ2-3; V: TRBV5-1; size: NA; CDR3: CASSTGTSGDIDTQYF; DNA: TGCGCCAGCAGCACCGGGACTAGCGGGGATATAGATACGCAGTATTTT
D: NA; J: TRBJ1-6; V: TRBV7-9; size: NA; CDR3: CASSLGGSADSPLHF; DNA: TGTGCCAGCAGCTTAGGGGGGAGTGCGGATTCACCCCTCCACTTT
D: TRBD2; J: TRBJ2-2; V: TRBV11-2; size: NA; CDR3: CASSSTSGGSRGELFF; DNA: TGTGCCAGCAGCTCTACTAGCGGGGGGTCGCGCGGGGAGCTGTTTTTT
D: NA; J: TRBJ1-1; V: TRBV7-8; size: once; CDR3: CASSSRTENTEAFF; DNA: TGTGCCAGCAGCTCCCGGACGGAGAACACTGAAGCTTTCTTT
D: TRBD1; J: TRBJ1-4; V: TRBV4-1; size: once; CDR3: CASSQPGQLNEKLFF; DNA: TGCGCCAGCAGCCAACCGGGACAGCTAAATGAAAAACTGTTTTTT
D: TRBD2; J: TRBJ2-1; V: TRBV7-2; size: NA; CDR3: CASSRTSGVNEQFF; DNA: TGTGCCAGCAGCCGGACTAGCGGGGTCAATGAGCAGTTCTTC
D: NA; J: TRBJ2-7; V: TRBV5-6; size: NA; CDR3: CASSLDRSYEQYF; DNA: TGTGCCAGCAGCTTGGACAGAAGCTACGAGCAGTACTTC
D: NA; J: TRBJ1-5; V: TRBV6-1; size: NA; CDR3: CASSEDVVRPQHF; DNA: TGTGCCAGCAGTGAAGATGTCGTACGGCCCCAGCATTTT
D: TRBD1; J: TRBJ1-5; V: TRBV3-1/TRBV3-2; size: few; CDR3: CASSQDAGQLGPQHF; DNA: TGTGCCAGCAGCCAAGATGCGGGACAGTTGGGACCCCAGCATTTT
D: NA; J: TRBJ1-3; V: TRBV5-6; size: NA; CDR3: CASSWISEAGNTIYF; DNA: TGTGCCAGCAGCTGGATTAGTGAGGCTGGAAACACCATATATTTT
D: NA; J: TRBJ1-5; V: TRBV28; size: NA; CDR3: CASSLTNQPQHF; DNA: TGTGCCAGCAGCCTAACCAATCAGCCCCAGCATTTT
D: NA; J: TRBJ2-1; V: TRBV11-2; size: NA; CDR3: CASSSLPRLVVNEQFF; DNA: TGTGCCAGCAGCTCACTCCCCCGACTAGTCGTCAATGAGCAGTTCTTC
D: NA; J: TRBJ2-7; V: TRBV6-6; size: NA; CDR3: CASTFRTATYEQYF; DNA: TGTGCCAGCACCTTCCGGACCGCAACCTACGAGCAGTACTTC
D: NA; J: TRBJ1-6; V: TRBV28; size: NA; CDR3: CASSLGPQNSPLHF; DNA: TGTGCCAGCAGTTTGGGGCCGCAAAATTCACCCCTCCACTTT
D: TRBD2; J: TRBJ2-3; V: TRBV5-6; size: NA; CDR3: CASNLRLAGYTDTQYF; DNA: TGTGCCAGCAACTTACGACTAGCGGGGTACACAGATACGCAGTATTTT
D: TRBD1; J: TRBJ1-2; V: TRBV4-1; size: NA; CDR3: CASSQDQAGGTNYGYTF; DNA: TGCGCCAGCAGCCAAGATCAGGCAGGGGGCACTAACTATGGCTACACCTTC
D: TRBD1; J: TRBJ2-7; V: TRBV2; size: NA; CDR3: CASRVGTASYEQYF; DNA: TGTGCCAGCAGGGTCGGGACAGCCTCCTACGAGCAGTACTTC
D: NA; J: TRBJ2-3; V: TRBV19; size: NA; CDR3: CASSIGPADTQYF; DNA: TGTGCCAGTAGTATTGGGCCCGCGGATACGCAGTATTTT
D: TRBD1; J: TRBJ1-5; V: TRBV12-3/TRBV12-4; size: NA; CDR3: CASRTTGNQPQHF; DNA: TGTGCCAGCAGAACGACAGGGAATCAGCCCCAGCATTTT